Shown below are 22 T cell receptor beta chains from a single sample sequenced in a study of control samples from healthy donors and cancer patients. This table comes from immunoSEQ multiplex PCR, and its TCRdb copy is limited to in-frame clones, with some not included. Of about 120,000 clones in the sample, about 95% were seen once. The sequenced sample was blood. The receptors here all came from a man under 40 in good health.

The chain employs TRBV10-1 and TRBJ2-1, with TRBD2 as a possible D gene (5 bases). This CDR3 is built from 15 residues. Germline V gives CDR1 WNHNN, CDR2 SYGVQD (reference sequence). Deletions cut 4 bases from V and 0 bases from J, with 10 bases between. In nucleotides, the CDR3 is TGCGCCAGCAGTGCCCACGGAGGCTCCTACAATGAGCAGTTCTTC. It encodes CASSAHGGSYNEQFF.

The chain combines TRBV30 with TRBJ1-2; 9 positions agree with TRBD1. The V and J ends lost 7 bases and 8 bases, in that order; junction bases with no gene match: 8. The CDR3 is 12 amino acids. The germline CDR1 and CDR2 sequences are GTSNPN and SVGIG (reference sequence). CDR3: CASKWTGAGYTF. The CDR3, as DNA: TGTGCCTCAAAATGGACAGGGGCGGGCTACACCTTC.

The chain couples TRBV6-6 to TRBJ2-7, with 8 nucleotides matching TRBD1. This CDR3 is 12 amino acids long. Trimming removed 6 bases from V and 2 bases from J; junction bases left unmatched: 0. Germline CDR1 and CDR2: MNHNY and SVGAGI (reference sequence). CDR3 amino acids: CASRQGAYEQYF. The DNA of the CDR3 is TGTGCCAGCAGACAGGGGGCCTACGAGCAGTACTTC.

The chain recombines TRBV5-6 with TRBJ1-4; D remains unclear. V lost 4 bases, J lost 8 bases, and 12 bases lay in between. This CDR3 comprises 13 residues. CDR1 and CDR2 (germline): SGHDT, YYEEEE. The CDR3 loop is CASSPGGREKLFF. CDR3 in DNA: TGTGCCAGCAGCCCGGGAGGGAGGGAAAAACTGTTTTTT. The variable domain in full, with the rest retrieved from reference TRBV5-6 and TRBJ1-4, is DAGVTQSPTHLIKTRGQQVTLRCSPKSGHDTVSWYQQALGQGPQFIFQYYEEEERQRGNFPDRFSGHQFPNYSSELNVNALLLGDSALYLCASSPGGREKLFFGSGTQLSVL.

This clone appeared a single time. The chain couples TRBV29-1 to TRBJ1-1, with TRBD1 identical over 9 bases. CDR1 SQVTM and CDR2 ANQGSEA come from the germline V gene. After removal of 7 bases from V and 3 bases from J, the junction contained 0 bases not matched to a gene. The CDR3 is made up of 11 amino acids. CDR3: CSGTGDTEAFF. For the CDR3, the DNA is TGCAGCGGGACAGGGGACACTGAAGCTTTCTTT.

This rearrangement joins TRBV13 to TRBJ2-1; a possible D gene is TRBD1 (6 bases). Germline-derived CDR1 and CDR2 are PRHDT and FYEKMQ (reference sequence). The CDR3 is 15 amino acids. Trimming shortened V by 5 bases and J by 8 bases, and 19 bases separated the two germline ends. CDR3 sequence: CASSPPGQRSHEQFF. As DNA, the CDR3 is TGTGCCAGCAGCCCTCCGGGACAAAGGAGCCATGAGCAGTTCTTC.

The chain joins TRBV7-9 to TRBJ2-2, with 8 bases that match TRBD1. Per germline, CDR1 SEHNR and CDR2 FQNEAQ (reference sequence). CDR3 size: 15 residues. V shed 1 base and J 3 bases; nucleotides not matched to a gene: 1. The CDR3 nucleotides are TGTGCCAGCAGCTTAGGGACAGGGTACACCGGGGAGCTGTTTTTT. Amino acid sequence: CASSLGTGYTGELFF. The full variable domain, completed using reference TRBV7-9 and TRBJ2-2, is DTGVSQNPRHKITKRGQNVTFRCDPISEHNRLYWYRQTLGQGPEFLTYFQNEAQLEKSRLLSDRFSAERPKGSFSTLEIQRTEQGDSAMYLCASSLGTGYTGELFFGEGSRLTVL.

The chain carries TRBV6-5 and TRBJ1-1, with TRBD1 identical over 9 bases. Germline CDR1 reads MNHEY; CDR2 reads SVGAGI. The CDR3 is 13 amino acids. Trimming at V came to 6 bases and at J to 12 bases, leaving 11 bases not matched to a gene. The CDR3 nucleotides are TGTGCCAGCAGCTATGACAGGGGGAGACGGACTTTCTTT. Residues: CASSYDRGRRTFF.

This CDR3 reads CASSGGQGLVSGNTIYF. CDR3 DNA sequence: TGTGCCAGCAGCGGCGGACAGGGGCTAGTCTCTGGAAACACCATATATTTT. The chain joins TRBV9 to TRBJ1-3; the match to TRBD1 covers 9 bases. CDR3 length: 17 amino acids. The V and J ends lost 3 bases and 0 bases, in that order; junction bases with no gene match: 7. Germline-derived CDR1 and CDR2 are SGDLS and YYNGEE.

J is TRBJ1-5 and V is TRBV30; D not resolved. Trimming removed 2 bases from V and 1 base from J, with 12 bases in between. The germline gives CDR1 GTSNPN, CDR2 SVGIG (reference sequence). CDR3 length: 15 amino acids. CDR3 coding DNA: TGTGCCTGGAGTTCCGGTGTCACCAGCAATCAGCCCCAGCATTTT. Its translation: CAWSSGVTSNQPQHF.

The chain is built from TRBV30 and TRBJ2-7; 9 nucleotides match TRBD1. The germline V gene has CDR1 GTSNPN and CDR2 SVGIG (reference sequence). The CDR3 length is 13 residues. Unmatched junction bases numbered 7, after V lost 7 bases and J lost 3 bases. The CDR3 region has the DNA TGTGCCTCCCTCTACAGGGGGCGCTACGAGCAGTACTTC. Amino acids: CASLYRGRYEQYF.

This clone has a single count. V is TRBV29-1 and J is TRBJ1-3; D is ambiguous. Germline loops: CDR1 SQVTM, CDR2 ANQGSEA. Trimming shortened V by 3 bases and J by 4 bases, and 4 bases separated the two germline ends. The CDR3 has 11 amino acids. The CDR3 DNA follows: TGCAGCGTTGAGGTCGGAAACACCATATATTTT. Its protein product is CSVEVGNTIYF.

The V gene is TRBV21-1, the J gene TRBJ2-7; TRBD2 is taken as the D call from the table, unchecked against the DNA. TRBV21-1 is tagged as a pseudogene. This CDR3 has 16 residues. The CDR3 loop reads CASSITWRTQVYEQYF. CDR3 sequence (DNA): TGTGCCAGCAGCATAACTTGGAGGACTCAGGTTTACGAGCAGTACTTC.

This chain links TRBV9 with TRBJ2-7, with TRBD1 matching over 10 bases. Germline V lookup: CDR1 SGDLS, CDR2 YYNGEE. V was clipped by 4 bases and J by 2 bases; unmatched bases: 3. This CDR3 spans 14 amino acids. Here the CDR3 reads CASSSGTGAYEQYF. CDR3 bases: TGTGCCAGCAGCTCCGGGACAGGGGCCTACGAGCAGTACTTC.

The chain carries TRBV6-6 and TRBJ2-2; the match to TRBD1 covers 9 bases. This CDR3 region has 16 residues. Losses at the gene ends were 6 bases for V and 5 bases for J; bases not matched to a gene: 10. Germline V gene data show CDR1 as MNHNY and CDR2 as SVGAGI (reference sequence). The CDR3 loop is CASRRRDRDVTGELFF. In DNA form, the CDR3 reads TGTGCCAGCAGGCGCCGGGACAGGGATGTTACCGGGGAGCTGTTTTTT.

CDR3 nucleotides: TGCGCCAGCAGCCAAGATAGGCGGGGGCGAACCGGGGAGCTGTTTTTT. Translation: CASSQDRRGRTGELFF. The rearrangement uses TRBV4-3 and TRBJ2-2; TRBD2 might be the D (7 bases). V shed 0 bases and J shed 5 bases, with 13 bases lying between them. Germline loops: CDR1 LGHNA, CDR2 YSLEER. The CDR3 consists of 16 residues.

This clone appeared a single time. J is TRBJ1-5 and V is TRBV7-9; 7 bases are shared with TRBD1. CDR1 and CDR2 (germline): SEHNR, FQNEAQ (reference sequence). The CDR3 has 14 amino acids. The junction had 6 bases not matched to a gene; V was cut back by 4 bases and J by 6 bases. For the CDR3, the DNA is TGTGCCAGCAGCTCCCCGACAGGGTTTCAGCCCCAGCATTTT. This gives the protein CASSSPTGFQPQHF.

Concerning this clone: At one boundary the junction diverges from the germline segment, which might be a read error. The chain has TRBV10-3 and TRBJ1-6; TRBD1 is a possible D gene (6 bases). The CDR3 runs 17 residues. The germline gives CDR1 ENHRY, CDR2 SYGVKD. CDR3: CAIREFTQGPYNSPLHF. CDR3 nucleotide sequence: TGTGCCATCAGAGAGTTCACACAGGGTCCGTATAATTCACCCCTCCACTTT.

The rearrangement links TRBV7-9 to TRBJ1-3; D call uncertain. Trimming shortened V by 3 bases and J by 0 bases, and 21 bases separated the two germline ends. The CDR3 is made up of 19 amino acids. Germline V gene lookup returns CDR1 SEHNR and CDR2 FQNEAQ (reference sequence). The CDR3 DNA reads TGTGCCAGCAGCTTCGCCCCAGTCAGGTCCCAATACTCTGGAAACACCATATATTTT. The encoded protein is CASSFAPVRSQYSGNTIYF.

In this sample, this clone turned up once. In DNA form, the CDR3 reads TGTGCCAGCAGACGAACAGGGGGCGGCTATGGCTACACCTTC. Translated, it gives CASRRTGGGYGYTF. V is TRBV11-1 and J is TRBJ1-2, with 9 bases that match TRBD1. CDR3 length equals 14 residues. Per the germline V gene, CDR1 is SGHAT and CDR2 is FQDESV (reference sequence). V was pared by 6 bases and J by 4 bases, with 6 bases of the junction left unmatched.

This chain links TRBV30 with TRBJ2-3; tentatively, D is TRBD1 (6 bases). Looked up from germline, CDR1 is GTSNPN and CDR2 is SVGIG (reference sequence). Trimming removed 3 bases from V and 7 bases from J, with 11 bases in between. This CDR3 region has 12 residues. The CDR3: CAWSQQGYTQYF. The CDR3 region has the DNA TGTGCCTGGAGCCAACAGGGTTATACGCAGTATTTT. The whole variable domain, remainder taken from reference TRBV30 and TRBJ2-3, is SQTIHQWPATLVQPVGSPLSLECTVEGTSNPNLYWYRQAAGRGLQLLFYSVGIGQISSEVPQNLSASRPQDRQFILSSKKLLLSDSGFYLCAWSQQGYTQYFGPGTRLTVL.

J is TRBJ1-6 and V is TRBV7-9, with D unresolved. This CDR3 region has 15 residues. The germline CDR1 and CDR2 sequences are SEHNR and FQNEAQ (reference sequence). Trimming stripped 7 bases from V and 7 bases from J, with 17 bases between. CDR3 residues: CASTESGLGNSPLHF. The CDR3 DNA follows: TGTGCCAGCACCGAATCTGGCCTGGGGAATTCACCCCTCCACTTT.